One sample yielded the 21 T cell receptor beta chains listed below, sequenced in a study of blood T cell repertoires in COVID-19 (dated by TCRdb to about 2020). Library method: the immunoSEQ multiplex PCR assay. Here the immuneACCESS table is served through TCRdb, limited to in-frame sequences with V and J called. Missing clones are a known gap in these copies; in checked studies unresolved V genes cover under half, and the rest lacks a known reason. The sample yields about 75,000 clones; 85% to 90% were counted once. About 2.5% of the sample is in the top ten clones. The material sequenced was peripheral blood. The receptor set was obtained from a human donor in a cohort sampled during active COVID-19.

The chain recombines TRBV7-3 with TRBJ2-5; 7 bases are shared with TRBD2. Per germline, CDR1 SGHTA and CDR2 FQGTGA. V trimming: 2 bases; J trimming: 1 base; junction bases outside the gene matches: 4. The CDR3 loop spans 15 amino acids. Written as DNA, the CDR3 is TGTGCCAGCAGCTTAGGGGGAGGGCCCCAAGAGACCCAGTACTTC. Translation gives CASSLGGGPQETQYF.

This clone was seen a single time. The chain recombines TRBV2 with TRBJ1-6; 8 bases agree with TRBD1. This CDR3 has 13 amino acids. With 9 bases clipped from V and 8 bases from J, the junction kept 6 bases outside the gene matches. The germline V gene encodes CDR1 SNHLY and CDR2 FYNNEI. CDR3: CASWEDRDSPLHF. CDR3 bases: TGTGCCAGTTGGGAGGACAGGGATTCACCCCTCCACTTT.

This chain links TRBV3-1 (or the pseudogene TRBV3-2) with TRBJ1-1; no definite D call. The germline V gene has CDR1 LGHDT and CDR2 YNNKEL (reference sequence). The V end was cut by 4 bases, the J end by 5 bases, with 14 bases between. The CDR3 contains 14 residues. In DNA form, the CDR3 reads TGTGCCAGCAGCCCAGTCCCGGTACAGACTGAAGCTTTCTTT. Its protein product is CASSPVPVQTEAFF.

V and J are TRBV7-2 and TRBJ2-7, with TRBD1 matching over 7 bases. This CDR3 spans 15 amino acids. The germline CDR1 and CDR2 sequences are SGHTA and FQGNSA. V trimming: 5 bases; J trimming: 3 bases; junction bases outside the gene matches: 10. In DNA, the CDR3 is TGTGCCAGCAGCATTGACGCGACAGGGATCTACGAGCAGTACTTC. Residues: CASSIDATGIYEQYF.

The gene calls are TRBV7-9 and TRBJ1-4; perhaps TRBD1 as D (6 bases). Per germline, CDR1 SEHNR and CDR2 FQNEAQ (reference sequence). V lost 1 base and J lost 3, with 12 bases in between. The CDR3 has 16 residues. CDR3 nucleotide sequence: TGTGCCAGCAGCTTAGACCAGGGGAGAGCTAATGAAAAACTGTTTTTT. Its translation is CASSLDQGRANEKLFF.

The sample holds a few counts of this clone. Written as DNA, the CDR3 is TGTGCCAGCAGCGTAGCTCGGGGAGCCGGAAACACCATATATTTT. It encodes CASSVARGAGNTIYF. The rearrangement joins TRBV9 to TRBJ1-3, with D unclear. Looked up from germline, CDR1 is SGDLS and CDR2 is YYNGEE. V was trimmed by 0 bases and J by 4 bases, leaving 11 bases between them. The CDR3 spans 15 residues.

V is TRBV6-5 and J is TRBJ2-1; D gene unclear. The germline V gene has CDR1 MNHEY and CDR2 SVGAGI. The CDR3 contains 11 residues. V dropped 6 bases and J dropped 4 bases, with 4 bases sitting between them. The CDR3 coding sequence is TGTGCCAGCAGGTTATACAATGAGCAGTTCTTC. Amino acid sequence: CASRLYNEQFF.

The rearrangement uses TRBV7-3 and TRBJ2-5, with D possibly matching TRBD1 (6 bases). Germline V lookup: CDR1 SGHTA, CDR2 FQGTGA. V was cut by 2 bases and J by 5 bases, with 9 bases left in between. The CDR3 spans 13 residues. CDR3 region: CASSLGQRETQYF. CDR3 nucleotide sequence: TGTGCCAGCAGCTTAGGACAGCGGGAGACCCAGTACTTC.

This chain connects TRBV28 to TRBJ1-1; 7 nucleotides line up with TRBD1. Per germline, CDR1 MDHEN and CDR2 SYDVKM. CDR3 length: 16 residues. V shed 4 bases and J 2 bases; nucleotides not matched to a gene: 10. CDR3 DNA: TGTGCCAGCAGTTCCAGACCCCGGGACAGAAACACTGAAGCTTTCTTT. Translating it yields CASSSRPRDRNTEAFF.

The chain recombines TRBV5-8 with TRBJ2-3; D is perhaps TRBD2 (7 bases). Germline lookup yields CDR1 SGHTS and CDR2 YDEGEE. Trimming cost V 0 bases and J 6 bases, with 11 bases left between them. This CDR3 spans 14 amino acids. The CDR3 DNA reads TGTGCCAGCAGCTTGGCGGGGGGCGCGGATACGCAGTATTTT. Protein: CASSLAGGADTQYF.

J is TRBJ2-7 and V is TRBV6-6; 9 bases agree with TRBD2. This CDR3 region has 15 residues. V dropped 6 bases and J dropped 2; count of bases not matched to a gene: 8. Germline values: CDR1 MNHNY, CDR2 SVGAGI (reference sequence). As DNA, the CDR3 is TGTGCCAGCAGCGCAGCGGGGGGTACACCCTACGAGCAGTACTTC. Encoded protein: CASSAAGGTPYEQYF.

This rearrangement joins TRBV4-3 to TRBJ2-7; possibly TRBD2 for D (5 bases). The CDR3 is 18 amino acids. Trimming stripped 5 bases from V and 1 base from J, with 24 bases between. CDR1 LGHNA and CDR2 YSLEER come from the germline V gene. The CDR3 is CASSSFPSSEVGSYEQYF. The CDR3 coding sequence is TGCGCCAGCAGCTCGTTTCCCTCCTCGGAGGTCGGATCCTACGAGCAGTACTTC.

This chain connects TRBV19 to TRBJ2-5; no clear D. The CDR3 spans 14 residues. The germline V and J ends were trimmed by 2 bases and 5 bases, with 12 bases remaining between them. Germline V lookup: CDR1 LNHDA, CDR2 SQIVND (reference sequence). In DNA form, the CDR3 reads TGTGCCAGTAGTATAACCAGGTTTGGTGAGACCCAGTACTTC. Translating gives CASSITRFGETQYF.

The DNA of the CDR3 is TGTGCCAGCAGTTACTCCCCAGGTTTGACGAACACTGAAGCTTTCTTT. This codes for CASSYSPGLTNTEAFF. J is TRBJ1-1 and V is TRBV6-5; D gene ambiguous. V was clipped by 0 bases and J by 1 base, with 12 bases between them. CDR1 is MNHEY and CDR2 is SVGAGI in the germline V gene. The CDR3 runs to 16 residues.

This chain uses TRBV19 with TRBJ1-2; 8 bases are a match to TRBD1. The J segment lost 6 bases and the V segment lost 5 bases, leaving 11 bases of the junction unmatched. Germline CDR1 and CDR2: LNHDA and SQIVND (reference sequence). The CDR3 sequence is 15 residues long. This chain's CDR3 is CASSQPSDRGNGYTF. Here the CDR3 DNA reads TGTGCCAGTAGTCAACCAAGCGACAGGGGCAATGGCTACACCTTC.

CDR3 in amino acids: CATVAGGNNEQFF. The CDR3 nucleotides read TGTGCCACTGTAGCGGGGGGCAACAATGAGCAGTTCTTC. The chain uses TRBV28 and TRBJ2-1; 10 nucleotides agree with TRBD2. Trimming took 10 bases from V and 5 from J; bases not matched to a gene: 5. CDR1 and CDR2 from the germline V gene are MDHEN and SYDVKM. This CDR3 is 13 amino acids long.

This chain joins TRBV7-8 and TRBJ2-5; no definite D call. This CDR3 region has 14 residues. Germline assignment: CDR1 SGHVS and CDR2 FQNEAQ. V was trimmed by 5 bases and J by 5 bases, leaving 15 bases between them. CDR3 protein: CASSLSDLGETQYF. CDR3 DNA: TGTGCCAGCAGCCTTTCCGACCTCGGGGAGACCCAGTACTTC.

The chain links TRBV18 to TRBJ2-1; 11 bases are shared with TRBD2. Germline V gene lookup returns CDR1 KGHSH and CDR2 LQKENI. The trim removed 8 bases at V and 15 bases at J, leaving 15 bases unmatched. The CDR3 totals 14 residues. The CDR3 loop is CASTPGLAEKGPFF. CDR3 in DNA: TGTGCCAGCACTCCGGGACTAGCGGAAAAAGGACCGTTCTTC.

This clone has just a few counts. The chain uses TRBV4-1 and TRBJ1-5; TRBD1 might be the D (5 bases). The length of the CDR3 is 16 residues. V was cut by 5 bases and J by 4 bases, with 18 bases left in between. Germline V gives CDR1 MGHRA, CDR2 YSYEKL. The CDR3 is CASSTGLGFGNQPQHF. CDR3 in DNA: TGCGCCAGCAGCACAGGTCTGGGGTTTGGGAATCAGCCCCAGCATTTT.

This rearrangement joins TRBV13 to TRBJ1-2; 10 positions agree with TRBD1. The V segment lost 7 bases and the J segment 5 bases; nucleotides outside the gene matches: 13. Germline CDR1 PRHDT, CDR2 FYEKMQ (reference sequence). This CDR3 is 16 amino acids long. CDR3 bases: TGTGCCAGCAACATACGAAGGACAGGGGGGAGGTATGGCTACACCTTC. It specifies CASNIRRTGGRYGYTF.

The chain links TRBV5-1 to TRBJ2-3, with TRBD2 matching 8 bases. Germline V CDR1 and CDR2: SGHRS, YFSETQ. The V and J ends lost 2 bases and 2 bases, in that order; junction bases with no gene match: 10. The CDR3 sequence is 17 residues long. Here the CDR3 reads CASSLARGATNTDTQYF. The CDR3 DNA reads as TGCGCCAGCAGCTTAGCGCGGGGGGCCACCAACACAGATACGCAGTATTTT.